The subject of this entry is one T cell receptor (beta chain). These data are taken from a study of cytomegalovirus exposure and HLA in healthy donors. Primers included in the PCR were 60 Vbeta and 13 Jbeta primers. Using immunoSEQ multiplex PCR, the repertoire was profiled, and TCRdb retains in-frame clones only, with some absent. This sample has 200,000 to 300,000 clones, with roughly four fifths found just once. There are 13 residues in the CDR3. Germline values: CDR1 SGDLS, CDR2 YYNGEE. Deletions cut 0 bases from V and 4 bases from J, with 7 bases between. The chain has TRBV9 and TRBJ1-2, with D unclear. Material for sequencing was PBMCs. This receptor was obtained from a woman aged 60-75 years in good health and CMV-seropositive. DNA for the CDR3: TGTGCCAGCAGCGTAGATCAGGTCTATGGCTACACCTTC. This gives the protein CASSVDQVYGYTF.